Listed below are T cell receptor beta chains from one sample, sequenced in a study of beta chain features in type 1 diabetes. Generated by immunoSEQ multiplex PCR, the TCRdb table keeps only in-frame clones and is missing some. The table includes 350,000 to 400,000 clones, roughly 12% detected once. Input material: naive CD4+ T cells from blood. Receptors originate from a woman between 18 and 29 years old with type 1 diabetes. CDR3s leave out the opening cysteine and the closing phenylalanine or tryptophan.

cdr3_length	v_call	j_call	cdr3_aa
14	TRBV2	TRBJ2-7	ASSGRGTSGSGEQY
9	TRBV29-1	NA	SVEGSYEQY
14	TRBV19	TRBJ2-1	ASSIQGGTSYNEQF
11	TRBV27	TRBJ2-3	ASRRTGTDTQY
11	TRBV6-5	TRBJ1-6	ASRRDRHSPLH
9	TRBV7-9	TRBJ2-3	ASSSTDTQY
12	TRBV7-3	TRBJ2-1	ASSLNSGGGEQF
14	TRBV7-9	TRBJ2-1	ASTASPAGDWNEQF
12	TRBV11-2	TRBJ1-2	ASSSLGGAGGYT
15	TRBV7-9	TRBJ2-6	ASTRGALSSGANVLT
12	TRBV14	TRBJ1-2	ASSQSSPNYGYT
12	TRBV7-2	TRBJ2-7	ASSLGRDSYEQY
13	TRBV18	TRBJ1-1	ASSPPSRGGTEAF
9	TRBV4-1	TRBJ1-1	ASSQENGAF
13	TRBV7-2	TRBJ2-5	ASSLGPGHKETQY
12	TRBV10-2	TRBJ2-7	ASKGTSGAYEQY
13	TRBV29-1	TRBJ2-1	SVGAASGTYNEQF
14	TRBV18	TRBJ2-7	ASSPTSGSGSYEQY
13	TRBV5-6	TRBJ1-5	ASSKWAGSNQPQH
15	TRBV4-3	TRBJ1-5	ASSQVPWSSGNQPQH
13	TRBV5-4	TRBJ2-5	ASSLGQSGSETQY
15	TRBV11-2	TRBJ1-5	ASSLGLQGPSNQPQH
16	TRBV7-2	TRBJ2-4	ASSFPLGAGVAKNIQY
16	TRBV21-1	TRBJ2-5	ASSKDKGLDRNQETQY
12	TRBV28	TRBJ2-7	ASMIGTVGYEQY
14	TRBV2	TRBJ2-1	ASSLQGGGSYNEQF
13	TRBV7-9	TRBJ1-2	ASSLGQLGVDGYT
13	TRBV14	TRBJ2-1	ASSRTVGSYNEQF
13	TRBV5-1	TRBJ1-1	ASSQQGLGNTEAF
14	TRBV30	TRBJ2-1	AWSVTRGVSYNEQF
12	TRBV9	TRBJ2-6	ASSARAGANVLT
11	TRBV5-1	TRBJ1-4	ASRSATNEKLF
12	TRBV5-1	TRBJ1-2	ASSLGSTNYGYT
12	TRBV7-9	TRBJ1-1	ASSFRPGGAEAF
11	TRBV30	TRBJ2-4	AWSGLAGNVQY
12	TRBV7-3	TRBJ1-1	ASSLGHQNTEAF
10	TRBV5-8	TRBJ1-2	ASSLTGPGYT
12	TRBV25-1	TRBJ1-2	ASSEYSGNYGYT
14	TRBV28	TRBJ1-2	ASSTGDRGDENGYT
14	TRBV28	TRBJ2-1	ASSPRTSASYNEQF
12	TRBV10-3	TRBJ1-5	AISKTGTNQPQH
14	TRBV7-9	TRBJ2-7	ASSLVLSGRIDEQY
14	TRBV4-1	TRBJ1-2	ASSQPIRGSGYGYT